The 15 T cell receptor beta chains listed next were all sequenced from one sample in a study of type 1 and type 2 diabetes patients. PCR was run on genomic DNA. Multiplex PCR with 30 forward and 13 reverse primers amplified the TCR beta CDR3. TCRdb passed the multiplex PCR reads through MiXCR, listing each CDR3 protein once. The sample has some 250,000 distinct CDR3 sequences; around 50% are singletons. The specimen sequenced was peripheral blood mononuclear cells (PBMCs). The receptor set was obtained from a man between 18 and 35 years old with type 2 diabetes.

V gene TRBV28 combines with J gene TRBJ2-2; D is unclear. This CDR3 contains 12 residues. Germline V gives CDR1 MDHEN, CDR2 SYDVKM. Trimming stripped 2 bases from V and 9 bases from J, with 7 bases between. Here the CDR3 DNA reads TGTGCCAGCAGTTTACCTGCCCGGGAGCTGTTTTTT. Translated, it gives CASSLPARELFF.

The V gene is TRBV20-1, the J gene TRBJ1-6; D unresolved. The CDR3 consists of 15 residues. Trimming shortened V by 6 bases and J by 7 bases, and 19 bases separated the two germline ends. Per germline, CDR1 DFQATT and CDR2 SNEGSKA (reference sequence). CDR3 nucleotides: TGCAGTGCCCCTTTCGGCGTTTCGGGAAATTCACCCCTCCACTTT. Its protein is CSAPFGVSGNSPLHF.

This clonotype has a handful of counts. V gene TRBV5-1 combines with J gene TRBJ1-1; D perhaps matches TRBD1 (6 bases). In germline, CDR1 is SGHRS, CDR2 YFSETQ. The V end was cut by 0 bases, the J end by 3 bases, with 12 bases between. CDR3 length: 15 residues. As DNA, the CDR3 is TGCGCCAGCAGCTTGGACAGGGTGGGAGACACTGAAGCTTTCTTT. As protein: CASSLDRVGDTEAFF.

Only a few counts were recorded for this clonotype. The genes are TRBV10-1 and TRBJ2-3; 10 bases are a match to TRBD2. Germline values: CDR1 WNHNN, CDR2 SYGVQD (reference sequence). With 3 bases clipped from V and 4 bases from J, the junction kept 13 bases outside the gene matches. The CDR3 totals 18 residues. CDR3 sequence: CASSDLAGGETQPDTQYF. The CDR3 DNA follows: TGCGCCAGCAGTGATTTAGCGGGGGGCGAAACCCAACCAGATACGCAGTATTTT.

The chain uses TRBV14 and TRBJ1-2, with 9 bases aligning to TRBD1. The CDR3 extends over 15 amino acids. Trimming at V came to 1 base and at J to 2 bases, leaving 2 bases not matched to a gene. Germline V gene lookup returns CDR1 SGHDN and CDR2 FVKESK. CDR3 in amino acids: CASSQVGTGNYGYTF. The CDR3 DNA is TGTGCCAGCAGCCAAGTGGGGACAGGGAACTATGGCTACACCTTC. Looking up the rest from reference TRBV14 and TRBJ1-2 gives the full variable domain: EAGVTQFPSHSVIEKGQTVTLRCDPISGHDNLYWYRRVMGKEIKFLLHFVKESKQDESGMPNNRFLAERTGGTYSTLKVQPAELEDSGVYFCASSQVGTGNYGYTFGSGTRLTVV.

CDR3 amino acids: CASTLQPGRGELFF. The CDR3 coding sequence is TGTGCCAGCACCCTGCAGCCAGGGCGAGGGGAGCTGTTTTTT. The chain has TRBV12-3 or TRBV12-4 and TRBJ2-2; a weak D match, TRBD1 (5 bases). The V gene lost 7 bases and the J gene lost 8 bases, with 17 bases spanning the gap. The CDR3 runs 14 residues.

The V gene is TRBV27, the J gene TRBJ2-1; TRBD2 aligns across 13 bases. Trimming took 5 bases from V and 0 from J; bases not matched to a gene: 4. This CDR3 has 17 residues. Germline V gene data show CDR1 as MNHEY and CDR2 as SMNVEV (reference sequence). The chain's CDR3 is CASSPRTSGSSYNEQFF. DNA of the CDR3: TGTGCCAGCAGTCCAAGGACTAGCGGGAGCTCCTACAATGAGCAGTTCTTC.

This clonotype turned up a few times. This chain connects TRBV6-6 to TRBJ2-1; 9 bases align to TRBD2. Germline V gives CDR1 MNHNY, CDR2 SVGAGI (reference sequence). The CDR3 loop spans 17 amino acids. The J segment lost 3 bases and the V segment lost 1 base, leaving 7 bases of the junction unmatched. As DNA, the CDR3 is TGTGCCAGCAGTTACTTCTCGCGGGAGGGTAACTACAATGAGCAGTTCTTC. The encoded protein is CASSYFSREGNYNEQFF.

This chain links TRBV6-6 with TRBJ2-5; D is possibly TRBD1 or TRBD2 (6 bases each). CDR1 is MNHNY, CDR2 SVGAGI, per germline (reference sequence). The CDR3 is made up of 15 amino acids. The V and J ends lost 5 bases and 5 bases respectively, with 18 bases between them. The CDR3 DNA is TGTGCCAGCAGTGTGTGGGGGGCAGGGAGCGAGACCCAGTACTTC. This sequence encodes CASSVWGAGSETQYF.

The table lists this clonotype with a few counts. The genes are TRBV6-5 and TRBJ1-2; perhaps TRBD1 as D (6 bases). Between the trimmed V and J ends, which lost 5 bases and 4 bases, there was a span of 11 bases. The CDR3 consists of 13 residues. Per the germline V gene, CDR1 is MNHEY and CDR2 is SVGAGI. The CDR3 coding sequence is TGTGCCAGCAGTCCCAGGGACACCTATGGCTACACCTTC. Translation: CASSPRDTYGYTF.

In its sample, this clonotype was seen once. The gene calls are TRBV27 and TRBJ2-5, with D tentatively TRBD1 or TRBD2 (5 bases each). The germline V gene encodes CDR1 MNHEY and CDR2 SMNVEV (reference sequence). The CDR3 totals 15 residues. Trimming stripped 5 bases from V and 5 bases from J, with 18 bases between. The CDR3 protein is CASSPTPGAGETQYF. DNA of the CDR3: TGTGCCAGCAGTCCCACGCCCGGGGCCGGGGAGACCCAGTACTTC.

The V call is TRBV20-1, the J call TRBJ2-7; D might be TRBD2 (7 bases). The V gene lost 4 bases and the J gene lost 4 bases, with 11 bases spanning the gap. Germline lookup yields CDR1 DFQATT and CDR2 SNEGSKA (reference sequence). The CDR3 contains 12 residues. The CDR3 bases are TGCAGTGCTAAAGGGGGGGGGTACGAGCAGTACTTC. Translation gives CSAKGGGYEQYF.

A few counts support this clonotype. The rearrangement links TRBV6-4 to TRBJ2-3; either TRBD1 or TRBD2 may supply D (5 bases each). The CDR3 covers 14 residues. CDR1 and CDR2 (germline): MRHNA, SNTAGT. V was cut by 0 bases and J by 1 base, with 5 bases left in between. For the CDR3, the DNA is TGTGCCAGCAGTGACTCGGGGGGCACAGATACGCAGTATTTT. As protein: CASSDSGGTDTQYF.

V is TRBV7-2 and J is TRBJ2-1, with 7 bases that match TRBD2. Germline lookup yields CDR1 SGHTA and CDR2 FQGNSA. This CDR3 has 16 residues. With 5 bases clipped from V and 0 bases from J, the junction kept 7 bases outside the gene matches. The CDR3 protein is CASSPGRGLSYNEQFF. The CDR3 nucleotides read TGTGCCAGCAGCCCAGGGAGGGGTCTCTCCTACAATGAGCAGTTCTTC.

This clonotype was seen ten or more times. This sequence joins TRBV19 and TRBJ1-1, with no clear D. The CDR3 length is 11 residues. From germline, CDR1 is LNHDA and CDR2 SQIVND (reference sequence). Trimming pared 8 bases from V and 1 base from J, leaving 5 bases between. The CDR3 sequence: CASSQNTEAFF. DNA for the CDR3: TGTGCCAGTTCACAGAACACTGAAGCTTTCTTT.